A selection of T cell receptor beta chains follows, all from one sample in a study of CD8+CD57+ T cells in acquired aplastic anemia. TCRdb itself ran the reads through MiXCR, one entry per CDR3 protein. The sample records approximately 250,000 distinct CDR3 sequences, approximately 80% being singletons. The sample consisted of sorted CD4+, CD8+, or CD8+CD57+ T cells (not recorded which) from PBMCs. The origin of the receptors is a human donor with aplastic anemia. CDR3s include the opening cysteine and the closing phenylalanine or tryptophan. The D gene is left open where the match is weak. Part of the rows lack a size; the others show once, few, many or a class for expanded clones.

D gene	clone size	J gene	V gene	CDR3 DNA	CDR3 protein
NA	NA	TRBJ1-1	TRBV7-2	TGTGCCAGCAGCTTAACGGGTGGGCCCAATGAACATTTCTTT	CASSLTGGPNEHFF
NA	once	TRBJ2-7	TRBV7-2	TGTGCCAGCAGCCTTGTATCAGACATCACATACCAGCAGTACTTC	CASSLVSDITYQQYF
TRBD1	once	TRBJ1-4	TRBV7-8	TGTGCCAGCAGCGAGTGGACAGGGGAAGAGACCCAGTACAAACTGTTTTTT	CASSEWTGEETQYKLFF
NA	NA	TRBJ1-4	TRBV7-8	TGTGCCAGCAGATTAGCGGGAGGTCCCAATAAAAAACTGTTTTTT	CASRLAGGPNKKLFF
NA	NA	TRBJ1-4	TRBV12-3/TRBV12-4	TGTGCCAGCAGAGGAGTAGATGAAAAACTGTTTTTT	CASRGVDEKLFF
NA	NA	TRBJ2-1	TRBV19	TGTGCCAGTAGTATAGAGCTGGACTACCCATACGATGAGCAGTTCTTC	CASSIELDYPYDEQFF
TRBD1	NA	TRBJ2-1	TRBV7-9	TGTGCCAGCAGCTTGGCAGGGGGCGCCGACTATGACCAGTTCTTC	CASSLAGGADYDQFF
NA	NA	TRBJ1-2	TRBV7-8	TGTGCCAGCAGCTTAGCGGGAGGTCGCGATACGAAGTTC	CASSLAGGRDTKF
NA	NA	TRBJ2-3	TRBV7-6	TGTGCCAGCAGCTCGGCCAGATGTCCCGCTCCCCTGTATTTT	CASSSARCPAPLYF
NA	NA	TRBJ1-5	TRBV9	TGTGCCAGCAGCGTAGGCGGGGAGTACGATCAGCCCCAGCATTTT	CASSVGGEYDQPQHF
TRBD2	many	TRBJ2-6	TRBV7-9	TGTGCCAGCAGCTTTGAAAGAAGCGGGGGGAGCGATGAGCTGACTTTC	CASSFERSGGSDELTF
NA	NA	TRBJ2-3	TRBV7-2	TGTGCCAGCCCTAGACGGGCAATGAGCACAGATACGCAGTATTTT	CASPRRAMSTDTQYF
TRBD2	NA	TRBJ2-1	TRBV29-1	TGCAGCGTTGAACGTGAGGGGCGGGGGGCGTTCTTC	CSVEREGRGAFF
TRBD1	many	TRBJ1-2	TRBV7-9	TGTGCCAGCAGTCCCTCGGACAGGGGATATGGCTACACCTTC	CASSPSDRGYGYTF
NA	many	TRBJ1-2	TRBV5-4	TGTGCCAGCAGCTTTACTAGCGGGGGCTTGGACTATGGCTACACCTTC	CASSFTSGGLDYGYTF
NA	NA	TRBJ2-5	TRBV2	TGCGCCAGCGGCCACCGGACCAGCGCTAGAGAGACCCAGTACTTC	CASGHRTSARETQYF
TRBD2	NA	TRBJ2-1	TRBV7-9	TGTGCCAGCAGCTTTCATAGCAGCGGGGGGAACGATGTCTTC	CASSFHSSGGNDVF
NA	NA	TRBJ2-7	TRBV24-1	TGTGCCACCAGTGATTTGTCAGGGGAGACCGGGGAGCTGTACTTC	CATSDLSGETGELYF
TRBD2	NA	TRBJ2-1	TRBV7-2	TGTGCCAGCAGCGGTGGACTAGAACAGTTCTTC	CASSGGLEQFF
NA	NA	TRBJ2-2	TRBV2	TGTGCCAGCTGGGAAGGGGACACAGATGCGCTGTTTTTT	CASWEGDTDALFF
NA	NA	TRBJ1-5	TRBV7-3	TGTGCCAGCAGCTCTAGCGGAACCAATCAGCCCCAGCATTTT	CASSSSGTNQPQHF
NA	few	TRBJ1-5	TRBV2	TGTGCCAGCAGAGGCAGCAATCAGCCCCAGCATTTT	CASRGSNQPQHF
NA	NA	TRBJ2-3	TRBV5-6	TGTGCCAGCAGCTTTGGGACGCGTCCCGATACGCAGTATTTT	CASSFGTRPDTQYF
NA	NA	TRBJ2-3	TRBV7-9	TGTGCCAGCAGCTTAGCGGGAGGTCCCGGGAGCGAGTATTTT	CASSLAGGPGSEYF
NA	NA	TRBJ1-6	TRBV14	TGTGCCAGCAGCAACGGTATTGGGTTTTCACCCCTCCACTTT	CASSNGIGFSPLHF
TRBD2	NA	TRBJ2-1	TRBV7-6	TGTGCCAGCACCCTAGGGAGGGTCCATGAGCAGTTCTTC	CASTLGRVHEQFF
NA	NA	TRBJ2-5	TRBV5-1	TGTGCCAGCAGCAGAGGCAGCATGCAAGCGACCCAGTACTTC	CASSRGSMQATQYF
NA	NA	TRBJ2-6	TRBV9	TGTGCCAGCAGCTTGGCGGGCAGCTACGGGGCCAACATCCTGACTTTC	CASSLAGSYGANILTF
NA	NA	TRBJ2-3	TRBV7-8	TGTGCCAGCAGCGTAGCGGGACAGCCCGCAGATACGCAGTATTTT	CASSVAGQPADTQYF
TRBD1	NA	TRBJ1-3	TRBV12-3/TRBV12-4	TGTGCCAGCAGTACCGGGACAGCTGGAAACACCATATATTTT	CASSTGTAGNTIYF
NA	NA	TRBJ1-1	TRBV5-5	TGTGCCAGCAGCTTAACCCCAGCAGGGAACACTGAAGCTTTCTTT	CASSLTPAGNTEAFF
NA	NA	TRBJ1-1	TRBV15	TGTGCCAGCAGCATACGCAGTGAGCAAGATGACCAGTTCTTT	CASSIRSEQDDQFF
TRBD2	NA	TRBJ2-1	TRBV7-8	TGTGCCAGCAGCGTAGCGGGGGTCCCCGATCAGCTCTTC	CASSVAGVPDQLF
NA	NA	TRBJ1-6	TRBV11-2	TGTGCCAGCAGCTTTAGGACGAGCTCCTATAATTCACCCCTCCACTTT	CASSFRTSSYNSPLHF
TRBD1	NA	TRBJ2-7	TRBV7-2	TGCGCCAGCAGCAATACAGGGGGGGAGCAGTACTTC	CASSNTGGEQYF
NA	NA	TRBJ2-3	TRBV7-8	TGTGCCAGCGGGGACGCGGGCACAGCCGATACGTATTTT	CASGDAGTADTYF
TRBD1	NA	TRBJ1-1	TRBV10-3	TGTGCCATCAGTGAGGATGACAGGGCCGCTTTCTTT	CAISEDDRAAFF
NA	NA	TRBJ1-6	TRBV7-9	TGTGCCAGCAGCTTTCAAAGAAGCGGGGAAGGTGATGAGCTCCACTTT	CASSFQRSGEGDELHF
NA	once	TRBJ2-3	TRBV2	TGTGCCAGCAGTGGGGGGGGACAGAGCAAAGATACGCAGTATTTT	CASSGGGQSKDTQYF
NA	NA	TRBJ1-3	TRBV19	TGTGCCAGTACGGACACCGGTCGAAACACCATATATTTT	CASTDTGRNTIYF
TRBD2	NA	TRBJ2-3	TRBV27	TGTGCCAGCAGACAGGGACTAGCGGGGGAAGGTCGGTGTACGCAGTATTTT	CASRQGLAGEGRCTQYF
NA	NA	TRBJ1-2	TRBV2	TGTGCCAGCTTTCGGGAATCCCTGCTCTATGGCTACACCTTC	CASFRESLLYGYTF
NA	NA	TRBJ2-3	TRBV7-9	TGCGCCAGCAGGGCCCCAGGGGGGGACACAGATACGCAGTATTTT	CASRAPGGDTDTQYF
NA	NA	TRBJ1-1	TRBV20-1	TGCAGTGCTAGAACCACAGGGTTGCAGACTGAAGCTTTCTTT	CSARTTGLQTEAFF
NA	NA	TRBJ2-3	TRBV9	TGTGCCAGCAGCGGCGCAGGTCTAGGTAATGAGCAGTTT	CASSGAGLGNEQF